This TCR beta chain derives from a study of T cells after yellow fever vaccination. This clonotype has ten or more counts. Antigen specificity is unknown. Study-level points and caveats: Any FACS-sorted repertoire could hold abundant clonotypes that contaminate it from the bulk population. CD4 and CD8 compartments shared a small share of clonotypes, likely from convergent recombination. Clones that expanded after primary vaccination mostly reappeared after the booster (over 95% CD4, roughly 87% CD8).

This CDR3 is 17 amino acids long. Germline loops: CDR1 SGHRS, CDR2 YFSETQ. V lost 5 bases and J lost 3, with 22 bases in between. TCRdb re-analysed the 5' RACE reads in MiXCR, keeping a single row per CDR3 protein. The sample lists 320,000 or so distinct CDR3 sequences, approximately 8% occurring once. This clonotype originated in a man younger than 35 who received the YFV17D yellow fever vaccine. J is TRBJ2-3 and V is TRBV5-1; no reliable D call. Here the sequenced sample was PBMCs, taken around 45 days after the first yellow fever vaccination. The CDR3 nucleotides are TGCGCCAGCAGATACATGGCCTACACCACCCCTACAGATACGCAGTATTTT. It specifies CASRYMAYTTPTDTQYF.